Shown below are 14 T cell receptor beta chains from a single sample sequenced in a study of spatial heterogeneity in lung cancer. TCRdb called the 5' RACE reads again in MiXCR, with one record for every CDR3 protein. The sample has about 8,500 distinct CDR3 sequences; 7% to 10% are singletons. The time point is: sample taken at primary tumor resection. Unsorted whole RNA from tumor, nontumor lung or frozen PBMC underwent sequencing. Specimen: PBMCs, collected at surgery. These receptors were obtained from a female donor with early-stage non-small cell lung cancer.

Only a few counts were recorded for this clonotype. J is TRBJ2-7 and V is TRBV28; D is perhaps TRBD1 or TRBD2 (5 bases each). V was cut by 5 bases and J by 12 bases, with 20 bases left in between. This CDR3 spans 13 amino acids. In germline, CDR1 is MDHEN, CDR2 SYDVKM. The DNA for the CDR3 is TGTGCCAGCAGTCTAACGGGACGGCCCGGGGCGTACTTC. Translated: CASSLTGRPGAYF.

This clonotype is deemed medium-sized (0.01 to 0.1%). The CDR3: CASSLAADLNEQFF. CDR3 DNA sequence: TGTGCCAGCAGCTTAGCGGCAGATCTAAATGAGCAGTTCTTC. J is TRBJ2-1 and V is TRBV7-2; D gene ambiguous. Trimming removed 0 bases from V and 7 bases from J, with 10 bases in between. The germline V gene encodes CDR1 SGHTA and CDR2 FQGNSA. This CDR3 contains 14 residues. The variable domain in full, completed from reference TRBV7-2 and TRBJ2-1, reads GAGVSQSPSNKVTEKGKDVELRCDPISGHTALYWYRQSLGQGLEFLIYFQGNSAPDKSGLPSDRFSAERTGGSVSTLTIQRTQQEDSAVYLCASSLAADLNEQFFGPGTRLTVL.

There are many counts of this clonotype. The chain combines TRBV5-1 with TRBJ1-6; D remains unclear. The CDR3 runs to 16 residues. Trimming pared 4 bases from V and 4 bases from J, leaving 15 bases between. Germline V gene lookup returns CDR1 SGHRS and CDR2 YFSETQ. The chain's CDR3 is CASSVGPETYNSPLHF. Written as DNA, the CDR3 is TGCGCCAGCAGCGTCGGGCCAGAAACTTATAATTCACCCCTCCACTTT.

This clonotype was found many times. The chain joins TRBV11-2 to TRBJ2-1, with 10 bases lining up with TRBD2. The length of the CDR3 is 15 residues. V shed 4 bases and J 3 bases; nucleotides not matched to a gene: 3. CDR1 is SGHAT and CDR2 is FQNNGV in the germline V gene. The DNA of the CDR3 is TGTGCCAGCAGCTGGACTAGCGGAAACTACAATGAGCAGTTCTTC. It translates to CASSWTSGNYNEQFF.

This clonotype was picked up many times. The rearrangement uses TRBV6-6 and TRBJ1-5; D ambiguous. The CDR3 is made up of 12 amino acids. Germline V lookup: CDR1 MNHNY, CDR2 SVGAGI (reference sequence). V lost 5 bases and J lost 6, with 8 bases in between. The CDR3 DNA is TGTGCCAGCAGTCCCGATGGTCAGCCCCAGCATTTT. Translation: CASSPDGQPQHF.

The sample holds many counts of this clonotype. CDR3 residues: CASSSPRDRGAGYTF. The CDR3 nucleotides read TGTGCCAGCAGCTCGCCCCGGGACAGGGGTGCTGGCTACACCTTC. The V call is TRBV7-9, the J call TRBJ1-2; 10 bases map to TRBD1. From germline, CDR1 is SEHNR and CDR2 FQNEAQ (reference sequence). Germline trimming cut 4 bases from V and 7 bases from J; bases unmatched to any gene: 9. The CDR3 is made up of 15 amino acids.

This clonotype is medium-sized (0.01 to 0.1%) by share. The J gene is TRBJ1-5, the V gene TRBV3-1; D is ambiguous. V shed 1 base and J shed 5 bases, with 6 bases lying between them. The length of the CDR3 is 13 residues. Germline loops: CDR1 LGHDT, CDR2 YNNKEL (reference sequence). DNA for the CDR3: TGTGCCAGCAGCCAAGGCGTCGATCAGCCCCAGCATTTT. It yields the protein CASSQGVDQPQHF.

This clonotype is deemed medium-sized. This chain uses TRBV19 with TRBJ2-1; D remains unclear. Germline V gene data show CDR1 as LNHDA and CDR2 as SQIVND (reference sequence). There are 12 residues in the CDR3. The V gene lost 4 bases and the J gene lost 9 bases, with 10 bases spanning the gap. DNA of the CDR3: TGTGCCAGTAGTAAGTCGGGTCCTGAGCAGTTCTTC. It specifies CASSKSGPEQFF.

This clonotype was observed at least ten times. V is TRBV3-1 and J is TRBJ2-2; D possibly uses TRBD1 or TRBD2 (6 bases each). Germline CDR1 and CDR2: LGHDT and YNNKEL (reference sequence). This CDR3 contains 15 residues. The germline V and J ends were trimmed by 6 bases and 2 bases, with 13 bases remaining between them. The chain's CDR3 is CASRRGEINTGELFF. CDR3 DNA sequence: TGTGCCAGCAGGAGGGGGGAGATTAACACCGGGGAGCTGTTTTTT.

By share, this clonotype ranks as medium-sized. CDR3 in amino acids: CAIGRDTSQETQYF. The CDR3 nucleotides are TGTGCCATCGGGCGGGACACCTCCCAAGAGACCCAGTACTTC. This sequence joins TRBV10-3 and TRBJ2-5, with D possibly called TRBD1 or TRBD2 (6 bases each). Per the germline V gene, CDR1 is ENHRY and CDR2 is SYGVKD. This CDR3 comprises 14 residues. Between the trimmed V and J ends, which lost 8 bases and 1 base, there was a span of 14 bases.

This sequence joins TRBV7-9 and TRBJ1-6; 9 bases are a match to TRBD1. CDR1 and CDR2 from the germline V gene are SEHNR and FQNEAQ (reference sequence). Losses at the gene ends were 3 bases for V and 5 bases for J; bases not matched to a gene: 2. The CDR3 has 15 residues. The chain's CDR3 is CASSFGDRDNSPLHF. CDR3 coding DNA: TGTGCCAGCAGCTTTGGGGACAGGGATAATTCACCCCTCCACTTT.

The rearrangement uses TRBV6-5 and TRBJ2-5; the D is unclear. This CDR3 has 14 amino acids. Trimming cost V 2 bases and J 0 bases, with 7 bases left between them. In germline, CDR1 is MNHEY, CDR2 SVGAGI. In DNA form, the CDR3 reads TGTGCCAGCAGTTACGAAGGGAACCAAGAGACCCAGTACTTC. Amino acid sequence: CASSYEGNQETQYF.

In its sample, this clonotype was seen a few times. The genes are TRBV29-1 and TRBJ2-1; weak D call: TRBD1 (5 bases). V was shortened by 5 bases and J by 0 bases, with 17 bases between the two germline ends. The CDR3 is made up of 16 amino acids. Germline V gene data show CDR1 as SQVTM and CDR2 as ANQGSEA. Written as DNA, the CDR3 is TGCAGCGTTCTCATTTCTGGGGCGGACTCCTACAATGAGCAGTTCTTC. It specifies CSVLISGADSYNEQFF.

This clonotype was counted many times. The chain couples TRBV3-1 to TRBJ2-3; D remains ambiguous. Trimming removed 0 bases from V and 0 bases from J, with 7 bases in between. The CDR3 runs to 15 residues. Germline V gives CDR1 LGHDT, CDR2 YNNKEL (reference sequence). The CDR3 spells CASSQDPMSTDTQYF. The CDR3 DNA follows: TGTGCCAGCAGCCAAGATCCGATGAGCACAGATACGCAGTATTTT.